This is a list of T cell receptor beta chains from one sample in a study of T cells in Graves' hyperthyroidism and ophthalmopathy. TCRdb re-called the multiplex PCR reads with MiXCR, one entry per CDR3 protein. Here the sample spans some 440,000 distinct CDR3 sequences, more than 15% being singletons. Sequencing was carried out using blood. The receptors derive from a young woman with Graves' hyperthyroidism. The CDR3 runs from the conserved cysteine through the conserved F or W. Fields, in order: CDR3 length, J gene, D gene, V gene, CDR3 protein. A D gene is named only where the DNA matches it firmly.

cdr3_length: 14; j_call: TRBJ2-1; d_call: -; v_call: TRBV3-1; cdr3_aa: CASSQDGGMNEQFF
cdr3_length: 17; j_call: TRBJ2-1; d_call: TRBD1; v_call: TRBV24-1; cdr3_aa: CATSDSQGQWSYNEQFF
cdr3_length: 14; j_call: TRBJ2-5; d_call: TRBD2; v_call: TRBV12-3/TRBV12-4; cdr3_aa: CASTRVGGVETQYF
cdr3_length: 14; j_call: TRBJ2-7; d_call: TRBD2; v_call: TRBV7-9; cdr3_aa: CASSQTGLAYEQYF
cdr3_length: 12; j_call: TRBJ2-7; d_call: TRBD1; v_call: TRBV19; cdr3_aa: CASSSTGVEQYF
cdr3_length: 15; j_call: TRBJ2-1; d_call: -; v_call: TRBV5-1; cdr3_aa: CASSLVTREQGDKFF
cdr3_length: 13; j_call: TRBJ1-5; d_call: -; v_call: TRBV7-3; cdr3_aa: CASSINSNQPQHF
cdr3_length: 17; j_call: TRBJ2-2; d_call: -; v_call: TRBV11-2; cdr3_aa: CASSLVGDGTSAGELFF
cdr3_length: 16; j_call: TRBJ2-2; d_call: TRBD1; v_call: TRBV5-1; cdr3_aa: CASSHSTGTDTGELFF
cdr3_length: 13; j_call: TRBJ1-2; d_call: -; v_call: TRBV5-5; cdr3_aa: CASSPWGTYGYTF
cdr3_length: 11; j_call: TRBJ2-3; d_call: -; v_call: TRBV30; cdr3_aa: CALDPLDTQYF
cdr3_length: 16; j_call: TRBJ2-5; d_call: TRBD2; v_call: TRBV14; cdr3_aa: CASSHRGTSGGETQYF
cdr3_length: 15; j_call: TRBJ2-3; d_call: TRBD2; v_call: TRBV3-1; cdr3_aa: CASSQEALAADTQYF
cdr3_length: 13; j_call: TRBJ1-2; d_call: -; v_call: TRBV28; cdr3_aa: CASTAESFYGYTF
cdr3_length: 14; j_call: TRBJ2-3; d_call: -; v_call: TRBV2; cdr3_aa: CATADQPTDGTQYF
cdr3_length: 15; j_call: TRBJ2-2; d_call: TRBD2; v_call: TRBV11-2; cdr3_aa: CASSLGSSGAGELFF
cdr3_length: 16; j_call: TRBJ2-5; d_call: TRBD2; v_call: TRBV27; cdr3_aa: CASSKTSGGLQETQYF
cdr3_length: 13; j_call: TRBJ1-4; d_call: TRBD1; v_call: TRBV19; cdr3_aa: CAANTGGESKLFF
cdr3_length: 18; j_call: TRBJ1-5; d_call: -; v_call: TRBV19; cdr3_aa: CASNVGLRGRGSNQPQHF
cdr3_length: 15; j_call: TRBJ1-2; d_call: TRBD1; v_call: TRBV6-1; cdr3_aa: CASSSIRTGSYGYTF
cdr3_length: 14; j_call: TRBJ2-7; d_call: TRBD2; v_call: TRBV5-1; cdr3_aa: CASRYGGGRYEQYF
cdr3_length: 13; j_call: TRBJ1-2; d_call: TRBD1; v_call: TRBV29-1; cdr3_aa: CSARTGAGYGYTF
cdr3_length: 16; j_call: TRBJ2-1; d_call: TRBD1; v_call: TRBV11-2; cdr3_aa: CASSTPLKGAYNEQFF
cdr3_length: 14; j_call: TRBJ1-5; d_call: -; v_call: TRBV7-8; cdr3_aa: CASSINYGNQPQHF
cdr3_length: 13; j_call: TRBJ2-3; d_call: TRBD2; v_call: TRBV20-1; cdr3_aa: CSARTSGTDTQYF
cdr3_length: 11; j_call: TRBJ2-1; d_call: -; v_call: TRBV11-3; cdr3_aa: CASSSSWEQFF
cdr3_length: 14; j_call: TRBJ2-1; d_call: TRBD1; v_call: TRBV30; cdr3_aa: CAWREGANYNEQFF
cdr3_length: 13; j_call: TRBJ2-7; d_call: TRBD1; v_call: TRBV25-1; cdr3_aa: CASTGQGNYEQYF
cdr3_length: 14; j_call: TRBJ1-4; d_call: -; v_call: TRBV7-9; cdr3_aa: CASSSEGANEKLFF
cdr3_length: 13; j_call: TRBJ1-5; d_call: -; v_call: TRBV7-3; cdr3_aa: CASSLTENQPQHF
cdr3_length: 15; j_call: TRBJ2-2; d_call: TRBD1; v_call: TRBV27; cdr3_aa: CASSVRDRGTGELFF
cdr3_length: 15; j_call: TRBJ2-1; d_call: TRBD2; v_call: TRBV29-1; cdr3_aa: CSVAAGGSSYNEQFF
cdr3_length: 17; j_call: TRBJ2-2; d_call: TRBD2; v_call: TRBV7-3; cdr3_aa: CASSPEGASGNTGELFF
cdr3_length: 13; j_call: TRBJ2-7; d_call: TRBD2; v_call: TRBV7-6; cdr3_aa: CASGPGGNYEQYF
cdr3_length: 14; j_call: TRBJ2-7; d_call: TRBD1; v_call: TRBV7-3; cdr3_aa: CASSLTGQGYEQYF
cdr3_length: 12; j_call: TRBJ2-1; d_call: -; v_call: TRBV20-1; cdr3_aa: CSARKSDNEQFF
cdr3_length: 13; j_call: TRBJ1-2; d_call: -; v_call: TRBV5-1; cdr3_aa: CASSYKGEQGYTF
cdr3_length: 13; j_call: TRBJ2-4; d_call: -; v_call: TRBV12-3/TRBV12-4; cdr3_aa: CASRPSRGNIQYF
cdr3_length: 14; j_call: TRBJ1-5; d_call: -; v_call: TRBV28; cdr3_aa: CASSLPRTNQPQHF
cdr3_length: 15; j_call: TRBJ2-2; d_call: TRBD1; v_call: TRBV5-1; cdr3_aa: CASSLGQGYGGELFF
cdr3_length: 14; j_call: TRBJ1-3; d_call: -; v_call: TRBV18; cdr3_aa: CASSPSQDLNTIYF
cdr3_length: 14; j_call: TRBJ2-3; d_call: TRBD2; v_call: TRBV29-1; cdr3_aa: CSVTPGLASDTQYF
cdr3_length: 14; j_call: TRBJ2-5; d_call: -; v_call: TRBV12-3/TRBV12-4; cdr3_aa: CASSRATGMETQYF
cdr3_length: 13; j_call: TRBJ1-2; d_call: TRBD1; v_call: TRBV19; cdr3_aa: CASRPTGAGGYTF
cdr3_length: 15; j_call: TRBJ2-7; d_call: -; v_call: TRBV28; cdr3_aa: CASTPLGGPSYEQYF
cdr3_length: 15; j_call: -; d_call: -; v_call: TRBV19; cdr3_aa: CASSTILHSNQPQYF
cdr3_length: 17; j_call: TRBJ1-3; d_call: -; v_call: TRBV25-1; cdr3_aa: CASSDAAGAITGNTIYF
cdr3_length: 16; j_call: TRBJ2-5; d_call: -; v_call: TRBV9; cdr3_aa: CASSVGGLGGVETQYF